This T cell receptor beta chain was retrieved from a study of T cell responses to AZD1222 COVID-19 vaccine (dated by TCRdb to the early 2020s). As for the study more broadly: AZD1222 recipients given second doses at about 4 weeks or at about 12 weeks were pooled, since spike-specific TCR depth and breadth were not found to differ between the two schedules. A total of under 250 trial participants underwent TCR sequencing, of whom roughly 210 had received two doses of AZD1222 and roughly 26 had received two doses of the MenACWY control vaccine. Trial participants were enrolled by age into subgroups of 18-55, 56-69 and 70-plus years, and roughly 160, 29 and 62 TCR-sequenced participants, respectively, were included in these subgroups. On the study overall, not on this receptor specifically: Vaccine-associated CD4 TCRs spanned the whole spike protein, with dominant responses in regions 160-218 and 743-854. Conclusions about previously exposed vaccinees are limited because only six or seven AZD1222 recipients were SARS-CoV-2 seropositive at baseline. The 56-69-year group was small, and its depth increase did not reach significance, likely because of low power. Nearly half of unique spike-specific TCRs reportedly recognized epitopes outside regions mutated in the B.1.351 and B.1.1.7 variants. After two AZD1222 doses, spike-specific TCR breadth and depth were significantly higher than at day 0 and than in MenACWY recipients. Because no day 14 peak-response samples were available, the repertoires could be characterized only after the peak T cell response. Participants were mostly white British and included more females than males, and it was suggested by the authors that clonal diversity may have been underestimated.

CDR1 and CDR2 (MNHEY, SMNVEV) derive from the germline V gene (reference sequence). Cut back by 9 bases and 2 bases, the V and J ends lie 13 bases apart. Reading from cysteine to phenylalanine, the CDR3 counts 14 amino acids. Left in the record is the CDR3 DNA by itself, 42 bases read in frame from the first base. The CDR3 regions of human TCRbeta chains were analyzed by immunosequencing. The original pipeline was this. TCRs in the repertoires were compared against a reference library of SARS-CoV-2-specific TCRs that had been generated with the MIRA antigen-specificity platform. Breadth was defined as the fraction of unique TCRs that were SARS-CoV-2-associated, and depth was defined as the fraction of total T cells that were SARS-CoV-2-associated. Using the MIRA data, every spike-specific TCR was mapped to the spike region that the TCR reacted to and assigned to either a CD4 or a CD8 class. Log10-transformed breadth and depth values were compared by one-way ANOVA with Sidak's multiple comparisons tests. The clones in this table, taken by TCRdb from immuneACCESS, are in-frame only. Not every clone is retained; where verified, under half of the shortfall comes from an unresolved V gene, and the cause of the rest is unknown. The V and J calls and clone size are taken from that table; D and trimming were inferred from the DNA. The sample includes about 180,000 clones, with 90% observed a single time. The top ten constitute 1.5% of the sample.

Concerning this clone itself: There is no known antigen for this receptor. No base-level quality is on record; no much larger clone is a single base apart.

The intended sense of this specimen's time point label: baseline before first vaccination. Vaccinee samples were obtained from the UK trials COV001 and COV002, which included a single-blind randomized controlled phase 2/3 trial of AZD1222 (ChAdOx1 nCoV-19) in healthy adults. For TCRbeta chain sequencing, PBMC samples were collected from trial participants at day 0 and at day 28 after the second dose. The sequence was obtained from an adult in good health. The V and J genes are TRBV27 and TRBJ2-2; the best D guess is TRBD2, with 5 bases matching. Source: peripheral blood, taken on day 0 of AZD1222 vaccination. The nucleotides are TGTGCCAGTACGTGGGGAGAAAACACCGGGGAGCTGTTTTTT. This yields the protein CASTWGENTGELFF.